Given below is one TCR beta chain in context. Its antigen is not identified. This sample stems from a study of T-cell memory formation after mild COVID-19. The overall study: Clustering of TCRs was largely donor specific. Study outcomes and limitations: There were some responding clones in pre-infection memory, which suggested that cross-reactive memory had joined.

With constant-segment primers, 5'RACE yielded cDNA libraries of TCR alpha and TCR beta that carried sample barcodes and UMIs. TCRdb re-called the 5' RACE reads with MiXCR, one entry per CDR3 protein. The sample has about half a million distinct CDR3 sequences; roughly 20% are singletons. Trimming took 2 bases from V and 3 from J; bases not matched to a gene: 7. CDR1 and CDR2 from the germline V gene are LNHDA and SQIVND (reference sequence). The CDR3 sequence is 16 residues long. The sequencing input was PBMCs or a T cell subset sorted from them (not recorded which). The chain couples TRBV19 to TRBJ2-3, with TRBD2 identical over 8 bases. The sequence derives from an adult woman who had mild COVID-19 (a few samples of this study predate the infection). Cell type and time point are not known. In DNA, the CDR3 is TGTGCCAGTAGTATACGCAACGGGAGGGAGACAGATACGCAGTATTTT. It translates to CASSIRNGRETDTQYF.